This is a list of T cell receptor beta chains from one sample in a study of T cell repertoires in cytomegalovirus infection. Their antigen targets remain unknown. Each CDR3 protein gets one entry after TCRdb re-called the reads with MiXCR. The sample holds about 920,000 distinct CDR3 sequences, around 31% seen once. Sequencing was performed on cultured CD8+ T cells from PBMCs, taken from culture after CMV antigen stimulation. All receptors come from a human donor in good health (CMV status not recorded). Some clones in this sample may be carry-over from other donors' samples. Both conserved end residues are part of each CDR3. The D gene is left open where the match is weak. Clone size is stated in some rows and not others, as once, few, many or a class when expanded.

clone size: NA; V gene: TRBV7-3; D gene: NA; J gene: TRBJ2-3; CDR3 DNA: TGTGCCAGCAGCTTCGGTTCCCGAGCCACAGATACGCAGTATTTT; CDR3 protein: CASSFGSRATDTQYF
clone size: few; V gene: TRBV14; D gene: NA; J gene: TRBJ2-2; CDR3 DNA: TGTGCCAGCAGCCAAGATCTTGGGCCTGCGAACACCGGGGAGCTGTTTTTT; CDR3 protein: CASSQDLGPANTGELFF
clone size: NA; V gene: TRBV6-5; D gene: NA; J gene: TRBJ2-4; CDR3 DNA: TGTGCCAGCAGTTACGGGAATAAAAACATTCAGTACTTC; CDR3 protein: CASSYGNKNIQYF
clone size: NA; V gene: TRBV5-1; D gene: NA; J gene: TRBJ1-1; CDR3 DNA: TGCGCCAGCAGGGCGGGCACAGTGGATCAGAACACTGAAGCTTTCTTT; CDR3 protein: CASRAGTVDQNTEAFF
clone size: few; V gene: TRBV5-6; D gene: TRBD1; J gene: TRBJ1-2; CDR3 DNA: TGTGCCAGCAGCCGGACAGGGAAGGGCTACACCTTC; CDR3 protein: CASSRTGKGYTF
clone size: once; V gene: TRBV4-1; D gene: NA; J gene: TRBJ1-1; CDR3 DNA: TGCGCCAGCAGCCACTTCACGCCTGCGGGCACTGAAGCTTTCTTT; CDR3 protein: CASSHFTPAGTEAFF
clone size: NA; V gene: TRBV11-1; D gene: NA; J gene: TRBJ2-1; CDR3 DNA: TGTGCCAGCAGCTTAGTCCAGGGGATGTCCAATGAGCAGTTCTTC; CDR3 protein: CASSLVQGMSNEQFF
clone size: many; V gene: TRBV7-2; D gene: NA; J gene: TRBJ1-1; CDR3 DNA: TGTGCCAGCAGCTTACTAAATATGAACACTGAAGCTTTCTTT; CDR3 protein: CASSLLNMNTEAFF
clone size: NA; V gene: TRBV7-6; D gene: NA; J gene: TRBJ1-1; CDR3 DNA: TGTGCCAGCAGGTTAGGTCCCTCCCCAAGTGGGAACACTGAAGCTTTCTTT; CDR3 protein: CASRLGPSPSGNTEAFF
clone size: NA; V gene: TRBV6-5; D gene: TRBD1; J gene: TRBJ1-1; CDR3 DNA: TGTGCCAGCAGTTACCTGGCCCAGGGACAGATGAACACTGAAGCTTTCTTT; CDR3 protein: CASSYLAQGQMNTEAFF
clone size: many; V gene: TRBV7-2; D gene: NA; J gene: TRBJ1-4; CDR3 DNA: TGTGCCAGCAGCTTCTCCCCAAGGGCGGCTAATGAAAAACTGTTTTTT; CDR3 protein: CASSFSPRAANEKLFF
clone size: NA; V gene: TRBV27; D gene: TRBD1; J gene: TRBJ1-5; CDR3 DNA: TGTGCCAGCCGAAACCAGGGGGCTGACCAGCCCCAGCATTTT; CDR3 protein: CASRNQGADQPQHF
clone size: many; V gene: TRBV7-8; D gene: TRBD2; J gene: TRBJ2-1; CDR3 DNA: TGTGCCAGCAGCTCCCCCGGGAGGACCTCCTACAATGAGCAGTTCTTC; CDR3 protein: CASSSPGRTSYNEQFF
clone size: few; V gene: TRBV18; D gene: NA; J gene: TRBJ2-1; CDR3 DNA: TGTGCCAGCTCACCACGGAAACGGGAGACATACAATGAGCAGTTCTTC; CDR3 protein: CASSPRKRETYNEQFF
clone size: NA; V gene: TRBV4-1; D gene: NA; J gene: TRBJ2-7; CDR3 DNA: TGCGCCAGCAGCCAAGGGCTACTAGCTCACGACGAGCAGTACTTC; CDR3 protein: CASSQGLLAHDEQYF
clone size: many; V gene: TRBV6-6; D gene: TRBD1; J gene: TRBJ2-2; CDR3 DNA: TGTGCCAGCAACGCGGGACAGGGGGCGAACACCGGGGAGCTGTTTTTT; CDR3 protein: CASNAGQGANTGELFF